This T cell receptor beta chain was retrieved from a study of blood T cell repertoires in COVID-19. Study in general: Specimens from acute and convalescent COVID-19 originated in the United States, Italy and Spain. Sample material is recorded as cDNA or gDNA derived from T cells, B-cell-depleted T cells, or PBMCs.

V trimming: 4 bases; J trimming: 7 bases; junction bases outside the gene matches: 12. Germline-derived CDR1 and CDR2 are SNHLY and FYNNEI. This CDR3 spans 15 amino acids. As processed by the authors: Amplification of reference gene primers provided the estimated nucleated cell counts. Assay: immunoSEQ multiplex PCR; the TCRdb copy retains only in-frame clones and omits some. The DNA was the basis for D and trimming; V, J and clone size are from that table. Of about 160,000 clones detected, approximately 84% appear once; the ten largest clones hold around a fifth. The rearrangement links TRBV2 to TRBJ1-2; 7 nucleotides agree with TRBD1. The receptor was derived from an elderly woman with acute or convalescent COVID-19. Sequencing was done on a sample of peripheral blood. The CDR3 protein is CASSANRGSRSGYTF. In DNA form, the CDR3 reads TGTGCCAGCAGTGCGAACAGGGGAAGTCGGTCTGGCTACACCTTC.